Following are 27 T cell receptor beta chains from one sample sequenced in a study of blood T cell repertoires in COVID-19. Here immunoSEQ multiplex PCR was the method, and the copy in TCRdb shows in-frame clones only, minus some. The data contain about 380,000 clones, roughly 89% of them singletons. Material for sequencing was peripheral blood. The receptors come from a man aged 18-30 years with active or convalescent COVID-19.

Notes on this clone: Relative to the germline gene, one junction end is altered; a read error may explain this. The chain recombines TRBV24-1 with TRBJ2-6; the D gene is possibly TRBD2 (7 bases). Germline V gene lookup returns CDR1 KGHDR and CDR2 SFDVKD. CDR3 length: 19 residues. CDR3 residues: CATSEPRGAGATGANVLTF. In DNA, the CDR3 is TGTGCCACCAGTGAACCCCGGGGCGCGGGGGCCACTGGGGCCAACGTGCTGACTTTC.

This chain uses TRBV6-4 with TRBJ2-7; 7 nucleotides align to TRBD1. Germline-derived CDR1 and CDR2 are MRHNA and SNTAGT. The CDR3 extends over 14 amino acids. The trim removed 5 bases at V and 2 bases at J, leaving 6 bases unmatched. The CDR3: CASSHIGTAYEQYF. In DNA, the CDR3 is TGTGCCAGCAGTCATATCGGGACAGCCTACGAGCAGTACTTC.

The sample holds many counts of this clone. In DNA form, the CDR3 reads TGTGCCAGCAGTCAGGGGTTTGGCAATCAGCCCCAGCATTTT. Protein product: CASSQGFGNQPQHF. This chain joins TRBV6-5 and TRBJ1-5; D may be TRBD1 (6 bases). The CDR3 is 14 amino acids. The V end was cut by 5 bases, the J end by 2 bases, with 10 bases between. Germline V gene lookup returns CDR1 MNHEY and CDR2 SVGAGI.

This chain joins TRBV19 and TRBJ2-1; 10 bases match TRBD1. CDR3 length: 11 amino acids. The germline CDR1 and CDR2 sequences are LNHDA and SQIVND (reference sequence). Trimming removed 3 bases from V and 15 bases from J; junction bases left unmatched: 2. The CDR3 region has the DNA TGTGCCAGTAGTATGGGACAGGGGCTGTTCTTC. It encodes CASSMGQGLFF.

The chain's CDR3 is CATSVTGTGGFGELFF. In DNA, the CDR3 is TGTGCCACCAGTGTAACCGGGACAGGGGGCTTCGGGGAGCTGTTTTTT. This chain connects TRBV24-1 to TRBJ2-2, with TRBD1 matching 12 bases. The V and J ends lost 5 bases and 7 bases, in that order; junction bases with no gene match: 7. Looked up from germline, CDR1 is KGHDR and CDR2 is SFDVKD. The length of the CDR3 is 16 residues.

The chain combines TRBV27 with TRBJ1-5, with TRBD1 matching 7 bases. The CDR3 has 17 amino acids. Looked up from germline, CDR1 is MNHEY and CDR2 is SMNVEV (reference sequence). Losses at the gene ends were 0 bases for V and 7 bases for J; bases not matched to a gene: 12. CDR3 nucleotides: TGTGCCAGCAGTTTATCGGGCAACAGGGGAGGATGGCAGCCCCAGCATTTT. It specifies CASSLSGNRGGWQPQHF.

The V call is TRBV6-5, the J call TRBJ2-2; 7 positions agree with TRBD1. V was pared by 6 bases and J by 2 bases, with 6 bases of the junction left unmatched. The CDR3 runs 15 residues. Germline V gene sequence: CDR1 MNHEY, CDR2 SVGAGI. The CDR3: CASRPDRANTGELFF. DNA of the CDR3: TGTGCCAGCAGACCAGACAGGGCAAACACCGGGGAGCTGTTTTTT.

In its sample, this clone was seen once. The chain is built from TRBV6-4 and TRBJ1-1, with D perhaps TRBD1 (6 bases). CDR1 and CDR2 (germline): MRHNA, SNTAGT. The CDR3 extends over 15 amino acids. Trimming left V 4 bases short and J 3 bases short, with 15 bases between. This chain's CDR3 is CASSVGRGADTEAFF. The DNA of the CDR3 is TGTGCCAGCAGTGTAGGCAGGGGCGCCGACACTGAAGCTTTCTTT.

V gene TRBV28 combines with J gene TRBJ1-6; the D is unclear. The V gene lost 6 bases and the J gene lost 9 bases, with 12 bases spanning the gap. CDR3 length equals 13 residues. Germline V gene data show CDR1 as MDHEN and CDR2 as SYDVKM. CDR3 amino acids: CASSLRSGSPLHF. CDR3 sequence (DNA): TGTGCCAGCAGCCTGCGTTCGGGTTCACCCCTCCACTTT.

V is TRBV5-6 and J is TRBJ2-5; tentative D call: TRBD2 (6 bases). With 4 bases removed from V and 2 bases from J, the gap between germline ends came to 18 bases. The length of the CDR3 is 16 residues. Germline CDR1 SGHDT, CDR2 YYEEEE. CDR3 bases: TGTGCCAGCAGCCCGATGGGGGGATGGGGGCAAGAGACCCAGTACTTC. It codes for CASSPMGGWGQETQYF.

This chain links TRBV27 with TRBJ2-3; possibly TRBD1 for D (6 bases). CDR3 length: 12 amino acids. CDR1 and CDR2 from the germline V gene are MNHEY and SMNVEV (reference sequence). The CDR3 here is CASGASFNTQYF. The CDR3 DNA is TGTGCGTCAGGGGCCTCCTTTAATACGCAGTATTTT.

This chain joins TRBV19 and TRBJ2-1; 9 bases match TRBD2. Unmatched junction bases numbered 7, after V lost 7 bases and J lost 9 bases. CDR1 is LNHDA and CDR2 is SQIVND in the germline V gene (reference sequence). CDR3 length equals 13 residues. CDR3 region: CASKGGGGTEQFF. The CDR3 nucleotides read TGTGCCAGTAAGGGCGGGGGGGGTACTGAGCAGTTCTTC.

This chain connects TRBV7-6 to TRBJ2-1, with a possible D match to TRBD1 (6 bases). Per the germline V gene, CDR1 is SGHVS and CDR2 is FNYEAQ. Trimming took off 4 bases at V and 4 bases at J, with 23 bases between the two ends. The CDR3 has 18 amino acids. Here the CDR3 reads CASSSIFPGQLGYNEQFF. The CDR3 nucleotides are TGTGCCAGCAGCTCAATTTTTCCGGGACAATTGGGGTACAATGAGCAGTTCTTC.

This sequence joins TRBV6-4 and TRBJ1-1; tentatively, D is TRBD1 (6 bases). CDR1 and CDR2 from the germline V gene are MRHNA and SNTAGT. This CDR3 contains 14 residues. The V and J ends lost 6 bases and 1 base respectively, with 12 bases between them. CDR3 nucleotides: TGTGCCAGCAGGCGACAGGAGACGAACACTGAAGCTTTCTTT. Encoded protein: CASRRQETNTEAFF.

V and J are TRBV4-1 and TRBJ2-7, with 7 bases matching TRBD1. Germline values: CDR1 MGHRA, CDR2 YSYEKL. With 3 bases clipped from V and 2 bases from J, the junction kept 7 bases outside the gene matches. This CDR3 region has 15 residues. The CDR3 sequence: CASSQTRDSAYEQYF. CDR3 in DNA: TGCGCCAGCAGCCAGACCCGGGACAGCGCCTACGAGCAGTACTTC.

The chain links TRBV5-5 to TRBJ2-2; maybe TRBD1 (6 bases). Trimming left V 3 bases short and J 0 bases short, with 9 bases between. This CDR3 has 15 residues. Germline-derived CDR1 and CDR2 are SGHKS and YYEKEE (reference sequence). CDR3 protein: CASSWDTPNTGELFF. CDR3 sequence (DNA): TGTGCCAGCAGCTGGGACACACCGAACACCGGGGAGCTGTTTTTT.

Points on this clone: This sequence is one base from a far larger clone and is likely a read error. The chain uses TRBV12-3 or TRBV12-4 and TRBJ2-2, with D perhaps matching TRBD1 (5 bases). The CDR3 is 13 amino acids. The V end lost 5 bases, the J end lost 3 bases, and 7 bases lay between the germline ends. This chain's CDR3 is CASSARDTGELFF. The CDR3 coding sequence is TGTGCCAGCAGTGCCAGGGACACCGGGGAGCTGTTTTTT.

This clone has only one observation. The DNA of the CDR3 is TGCGCCAGCAGCCATCATACTACAGGGAGCTCCTATAATTCACCCCTCCACTTT. Translation: CASSHHTTGSSYNSPLHF. The chain carries TRBV4-1 and TRBJ1-6, with a tentative D call TRBD1 (6 bases). The CDR3 sequence is 18 residues long. V was cut by 3 bases and J by 0 bases, with 15 bases left in between. Germline CDR1 reads MGHRA; CDR2 reads YSYEKL.

This rearrangement joins TRBV18 to TRBJ2-5, with a weak D call TRBD1 (6 bases). The ends were cut back, 6 bases at V and 2 bases at J, with 19 bases in the middle. The CDR3 is 16 amino acids. The germline V gene has CDR1 KGHSH and CDR2 LQKENI. This CDR3 reads CASSPKKRQAQETQYF. The CDR3 coding sequence is TGTGCCAGCTCTCCAAAAAAGAGACAGGCTCAAGAGACCCAGTACTTC. The full variable domain, in which reference TRBV18 and TRBJ2-5 provide the parts outside the CDR3, is NAGVMQNPRHLVRRRGQEARLRCSPMKGHSHVYWYRQLPEEGLKFMVYLQKENIIDESGMPKERFSAEFPKEGPSILRIQQVVRGDSAAYFCASSPKKRQAQETQYFGPGTRLLVL.

The rearrangement links TRBV5-4 to TRBJ2-5; 14 positions agree with TRBD2. This CDR3 spans 16 amino acids. V lost 2 bases, J lost 5 bases, and 5 bases stayed unmatched. CDR1 is SGHNT, CDR2 YYREEE, per germline (reference sequence). CDR3: CASSFRTSGRWETQYF. In DNA form, the CDR3 reads TGTGCCAGCAGCTTTAGGACTAGCGGGAGGTGGGAGACCCAGTACTTC. The whole variable domain, filled in from reference TRBV5-4 and TRBJ2-5, reads ETGVTQSPTHLIKTRGQQVTLRCSSQSGHNTVSWYQQALGQGPQFIFQYYREEENGRGNFPPRFSGLQFPNYSSELNVNALELDDSALYLCASSFRTSGRWETQYFGPGTRLLVL.

The chain links TRBV9 to TRBJ2-3; 9 nucleotides match TRBD2. The germline gives CDR1 SGDLS, CDR2 YYNGEE. The CDR3 consists of 16 residues. V lost 3 bases to trimming and J lost 4 bases; unmatched junction nucleotides: 9. The CDR3 loop reads CASSERGLAIADTQYF. CDR3 coding DNA: TGTGCCAGCAGCGAGAGAGGACTAGCGATCGCAGATACGCAGTATTTT.

This chain joins TRBV21-1 and TRBJ1-5; the listed D gene, TRBD1, was not tested against the DNA. TRBV21-1 corresponds to a pseudogene. The CDR3 spans 19 residues. This CDR3 is CASSKVPRSRDRGNQPQHF. The CDR3 coding sequence is TGTGCCAGCAGCAAAGTACCTCGATCGCGGGACAGGGGCAATCAGCCCCAGCATTTT.

This clone has a single count. V gene TRBV27 combines with J gene TRBJ1-2, with D possibly TRBD1 on 5 matching bases. V was trimmed by 3 bases and J by 7 bases, leaving 12 bases between them. CDR1 MNHEY and CDR2 SMNVEV come from the germline V gene (reference sequence). The CDR3 loop spans 13 amino acids. The CDR3 DNA reads as TGTGCCAGCAGTTTTTCCAGGGTTAGTGGCTACACCTTC. Translation: CASSFSRVSGYTF.

The rearrangement uses TRBV7-8 and TRBJ2-2; D may be TRBD1 (5 bases). The CDR3 spans 16 residues. The V and J ends lost 0 bases and 2 bases respectively, with 10 bases between them. Germline V lookup: CDR1 SGHVS, CDR2 FQNEAQ. DNA for the CDR3: TGTGCCAGCAGCTTAGCTTTGGACATCAACACCGGGGAGCTGTTTTTT. This codes for CASSLALDINTGELFF.

This chain links TRBV6-2 or TRBV6-3 with TRBJ1-5, with a tentative D call TRBD1 (5 bases). This CDR3 contains 17 residues. Germline CDR1 and CDR2: MNHEY and SVGEGT. V was shortened by 2 bases and J by 2 bases, with 16 bases between the two germline ends. DNA for the CDR3: TGTGCCAGCAGTTACGCAATTACAGGACGGGGCAATCAGCCCCAGCATTTT. This encodes CASSYAITGRGNQPQHF.

This chain uses TRBV7-8 with TRBJ2-7; TRBD1 might be the D (6 bases). CDR1 SGHVS and CDR2 FQNEAQ come from the germline V gene. The germline V and J ends were trimmed by 6 bases and 2 bases, with 11 bases remaining between them. CDR3 length: 13 residues. Written as DNA, the CDR3 is TGTGCCAGCAGACGGGACACCACCTACGAGCAGTACTTC. Its protein product is CASRRDTTYEQYF.

The table lists this clone with a count of one. The chain links TRBV5-1 to TRBJ1-1, with TRBD1 identical over 8 bases. The junction had 6 bases not matched to a gene; V was cut back by 0 bases and J by 5 bases. Germline V gene lookup returns CDR1 SGHRS and CDR2 YFSETQ. The CDR3 is 15 amino acids. The CDR3 sequence: CASSLAGDRGTEAFF. The CDR3 DNA follows: TGCGCCAGCAGCTTGGCGGGAGACAGGGGAACTGAAGCTTTCTTT. The variable domain in full, with the rest retrieved from reference TRBV5-1 and TRBJ1-1, is KAGVTQTPRYLIKTRGQQVTLSCSPISGHRSVSWYQQTPGQGLQFLFEYFSETQRNKGNFPGRFSGRQFSNSRSEMNVSTLELGDSALYLCASSLAGDRGTEAFFGQGTRLTVV.